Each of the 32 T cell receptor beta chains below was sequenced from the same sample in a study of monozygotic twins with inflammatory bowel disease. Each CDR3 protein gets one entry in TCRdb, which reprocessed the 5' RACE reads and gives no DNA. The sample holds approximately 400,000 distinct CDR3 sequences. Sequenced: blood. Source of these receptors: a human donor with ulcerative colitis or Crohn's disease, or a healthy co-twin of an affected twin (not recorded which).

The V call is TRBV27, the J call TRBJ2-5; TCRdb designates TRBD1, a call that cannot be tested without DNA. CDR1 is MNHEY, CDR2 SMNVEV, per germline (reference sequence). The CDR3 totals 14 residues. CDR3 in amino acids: CASRYNQGVETQYF.

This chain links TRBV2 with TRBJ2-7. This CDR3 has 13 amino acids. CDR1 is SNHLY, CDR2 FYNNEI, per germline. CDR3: CASSEGLLYEQYF.

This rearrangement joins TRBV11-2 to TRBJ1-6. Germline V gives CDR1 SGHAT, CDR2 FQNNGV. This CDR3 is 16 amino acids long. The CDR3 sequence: CASSRGSGYRNSPLHF.

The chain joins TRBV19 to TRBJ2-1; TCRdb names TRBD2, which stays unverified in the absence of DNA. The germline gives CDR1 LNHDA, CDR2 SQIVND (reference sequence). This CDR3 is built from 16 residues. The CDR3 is CATQPGLAGTYNEQFF.

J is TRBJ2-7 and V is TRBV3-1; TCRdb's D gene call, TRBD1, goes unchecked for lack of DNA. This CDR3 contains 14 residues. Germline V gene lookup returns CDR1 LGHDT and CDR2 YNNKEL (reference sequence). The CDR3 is CASSEGRGAYEQYF.

The CDR3 spells CASSQDPSLGDYNEQFF. This chain links TRBV4-3 with TRBJ2-1; TCRdb reports TRBD2, a call that lacks DNA to check it against. Per the germline V gene, CDR1 is LGHNA and CDR2 is YSLEER. The CDR3 runs 17 residues.

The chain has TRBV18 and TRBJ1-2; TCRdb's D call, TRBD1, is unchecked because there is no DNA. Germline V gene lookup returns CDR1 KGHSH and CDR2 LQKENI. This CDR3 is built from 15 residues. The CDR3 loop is CASSPGDGPYYGYTF.

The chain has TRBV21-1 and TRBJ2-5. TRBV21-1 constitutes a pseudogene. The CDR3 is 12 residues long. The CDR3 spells CASSVWGETQYF.

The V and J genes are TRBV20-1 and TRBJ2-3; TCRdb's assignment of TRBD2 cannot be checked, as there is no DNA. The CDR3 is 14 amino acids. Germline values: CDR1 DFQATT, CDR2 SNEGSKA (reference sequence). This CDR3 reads CSERGGLITDTQYF.

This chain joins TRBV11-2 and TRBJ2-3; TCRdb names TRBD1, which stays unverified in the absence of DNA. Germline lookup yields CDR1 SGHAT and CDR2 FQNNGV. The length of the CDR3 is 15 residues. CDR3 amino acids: CASSRGTRGPDTQYF.

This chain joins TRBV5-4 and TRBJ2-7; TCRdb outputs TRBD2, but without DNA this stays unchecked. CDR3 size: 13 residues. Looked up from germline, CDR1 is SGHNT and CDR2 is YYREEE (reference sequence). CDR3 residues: CASSLSGSSEQYF.

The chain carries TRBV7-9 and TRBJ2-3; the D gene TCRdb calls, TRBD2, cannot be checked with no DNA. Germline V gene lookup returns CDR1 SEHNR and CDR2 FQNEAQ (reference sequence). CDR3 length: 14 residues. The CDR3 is CASSPGGGADTQYF.

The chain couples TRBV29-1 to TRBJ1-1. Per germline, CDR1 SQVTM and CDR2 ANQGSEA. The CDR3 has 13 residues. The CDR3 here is CSVDAGFGTEAFF.

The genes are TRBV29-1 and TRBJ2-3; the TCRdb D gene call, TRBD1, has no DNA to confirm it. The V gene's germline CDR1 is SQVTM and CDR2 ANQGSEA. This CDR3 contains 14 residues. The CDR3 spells CSVEGTGARDTQYF.

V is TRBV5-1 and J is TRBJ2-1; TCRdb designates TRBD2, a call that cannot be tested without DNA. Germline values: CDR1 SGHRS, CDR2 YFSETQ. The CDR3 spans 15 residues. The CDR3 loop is CASSASGALGNEQFF.

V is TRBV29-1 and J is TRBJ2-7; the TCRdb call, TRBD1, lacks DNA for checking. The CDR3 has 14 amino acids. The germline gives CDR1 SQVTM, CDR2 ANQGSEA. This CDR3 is CSVEDRGGAYEQYF.

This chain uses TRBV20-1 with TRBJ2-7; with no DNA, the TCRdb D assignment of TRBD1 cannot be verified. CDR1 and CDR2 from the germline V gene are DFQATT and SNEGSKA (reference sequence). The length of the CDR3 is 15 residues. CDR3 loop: CSASRFQGDSYEQYF.

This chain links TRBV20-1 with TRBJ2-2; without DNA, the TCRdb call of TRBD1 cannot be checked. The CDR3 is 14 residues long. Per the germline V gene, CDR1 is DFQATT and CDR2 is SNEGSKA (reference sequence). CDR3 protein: CSARNPRGIGELFF.

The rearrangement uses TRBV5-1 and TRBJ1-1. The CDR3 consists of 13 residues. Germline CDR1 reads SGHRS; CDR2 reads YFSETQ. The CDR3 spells CASRLDTSTEAFF.

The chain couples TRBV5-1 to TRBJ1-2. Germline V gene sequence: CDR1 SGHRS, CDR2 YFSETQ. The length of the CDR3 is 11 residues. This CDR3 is CASSSGGGYTF.

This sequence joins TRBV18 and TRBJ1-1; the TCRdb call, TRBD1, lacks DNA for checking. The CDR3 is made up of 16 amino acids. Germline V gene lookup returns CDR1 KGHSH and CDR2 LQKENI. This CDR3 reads CASSLQGSKKNTEAFF.

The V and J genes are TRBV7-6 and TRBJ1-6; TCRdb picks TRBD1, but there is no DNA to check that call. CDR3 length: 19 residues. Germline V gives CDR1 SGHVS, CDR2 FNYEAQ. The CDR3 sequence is CASSLRGGGQTGTDSPLHF. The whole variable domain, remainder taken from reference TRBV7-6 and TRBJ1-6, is GAGVSQSPRYKVTKRGQDVALRCDPISGHVSLYWYRQALGQGPEFLTYFNYEAQQDKSGLPNDRFSAERPEGSISTLTIQRTEQRDSAMYRCASSLRGGGQTGTDSPLHFGNGTRLTVT.

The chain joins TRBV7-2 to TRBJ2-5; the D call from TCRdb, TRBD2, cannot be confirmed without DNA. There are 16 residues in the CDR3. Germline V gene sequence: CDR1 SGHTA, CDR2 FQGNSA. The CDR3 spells CASSLGRGGSSETQYF.

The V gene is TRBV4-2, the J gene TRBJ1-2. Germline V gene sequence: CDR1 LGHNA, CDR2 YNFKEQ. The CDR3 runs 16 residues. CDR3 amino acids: CASSQGGDVGNYGYTF.

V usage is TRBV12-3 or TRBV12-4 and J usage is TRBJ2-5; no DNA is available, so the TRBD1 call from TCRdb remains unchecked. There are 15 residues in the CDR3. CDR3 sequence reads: CASSPDSGSGETQYF.

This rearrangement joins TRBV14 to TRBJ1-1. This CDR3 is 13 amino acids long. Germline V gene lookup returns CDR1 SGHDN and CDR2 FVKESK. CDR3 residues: CASSPKQQSEAFF.

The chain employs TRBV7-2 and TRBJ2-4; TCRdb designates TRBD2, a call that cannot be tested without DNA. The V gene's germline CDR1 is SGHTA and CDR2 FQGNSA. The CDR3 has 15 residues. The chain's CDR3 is CASSLMTNLGGIQYF.

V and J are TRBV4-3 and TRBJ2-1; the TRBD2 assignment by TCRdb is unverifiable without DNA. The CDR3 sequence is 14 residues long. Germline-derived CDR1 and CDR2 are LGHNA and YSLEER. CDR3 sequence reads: CASSQDSQRNEQFF.

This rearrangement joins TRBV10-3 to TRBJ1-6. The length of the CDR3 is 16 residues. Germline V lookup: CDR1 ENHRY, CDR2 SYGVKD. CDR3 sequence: CAISSDRSSYNSPLHF.

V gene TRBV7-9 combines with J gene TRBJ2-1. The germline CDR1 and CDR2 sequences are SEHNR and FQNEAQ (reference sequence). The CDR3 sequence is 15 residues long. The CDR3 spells CASSFIEAPSNEQFF.

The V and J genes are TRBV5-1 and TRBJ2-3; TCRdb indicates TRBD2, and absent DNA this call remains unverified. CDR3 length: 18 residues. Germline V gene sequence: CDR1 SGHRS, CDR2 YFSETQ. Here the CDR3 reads CASSATGLAGGDTDTQYF. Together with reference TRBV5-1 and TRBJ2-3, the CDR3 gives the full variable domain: KAGVTQTPRYLIKTRGQQVTLSCSPISGHRSVSWYQQTPGQGLQFLFEYFSETQRNKGNFPGRFSGRQFSNSRSEMNVSTLELGDSALYLCASSATGLAGGDTDTQYFGPGTRLTVL.

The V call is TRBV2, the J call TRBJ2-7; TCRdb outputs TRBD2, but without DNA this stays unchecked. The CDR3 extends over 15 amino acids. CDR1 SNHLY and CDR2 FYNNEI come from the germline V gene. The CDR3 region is CASSGTSAAAGEQYF.